These 15 T cell receptor beta chains were sequenced from one sample in a study of beta chain features in type 1 diabetes. Sequenced material consisted of expressed TCRB transcripts (all of the isolated RNA was reverse transcribed). TCRdb's table, derived via immunoSEQ multiplex PCR, lists solely in-frame clones and lacks some. The sample includes 300,000 to 350,000 clones, 7.5% to 9% of them seen just once. What was sequenced was central memory CD4+ T cells from blood. The source of these receptors is a woman aged 18-29 years in good health.

CDR3: CASSLAWSNQPQHF. The CDR3 coding sequence is TGTGCCAGCAGCTTGGCATGGAGCAATCAGCCCCAGCATTTT. The chain joins TRBV5-8 to TRBJ1-5; no definite D call. V was pared by 0 bases and J by 1 base, with 5 bases between. CDR3 size: 14 residues. Germline V CDR1 and CDR2: SGHTS, YDEGEE.

The chain joins TRBV7-8 to TRBJ2-1; perhaps TRBD2 as D (6 bases). V was pared by 2 bases and J by 0 bases, with 11 bases between. Germline CDR1 SGHVS, CDR2 FQNEAQ. The CDR3 runs 16 residues. The DNA for the CDR3 is TGTGCCAGCAGCTTATATGGGGGGTCCTCCTACAATGAGCAGTTCTTC. Amino acids: CASSLYGGSSYNEQFF. Based on the CDR3 plus reference TRBV7-8 and TRBJ2-1, the full variable domain is GAGVSQSPRYKVAKRGQDVALRCDPISGHVSLFWYQQALGQGPEFLTYFQNEAQLDKSGLPSDRFFAERPEGSVSTLKIQRTQQEDSAVYLCASSLYGGSSYNEQFFGPGTRLTVL.

A few counts support this clone. V is TRBV28 and J is TRBJ2-7, with 8 bases matching TRBD2. J lost 3 bases, V lost 6 bases, and 7 bases had no gene match. There are 14 residues in the CDR3. Germline-derived CDR1 and CDR2 are MDHEN and SYDVKM. CDR3 in amino acids: CASRGREGYYEQYF. DNA for the CDR3: TGTGCCAGCAGGGGTCGGGAGGGTTACTACGAGCAGTACTTC.

This clone was seen more than once but under ten times. The rearrangement joins TRBV9 to TRBJ1-1; D not certain. Germline CDR1 and CDR2: SGDLS and YYNGEE. Trimming stripped 1 base from V and 3 bases from J, with 7 bases between. There are 13 residues in the CDR3. The CDR3 nucleotides read TGTGCCAGCAGCGTACACCCAGACACTGAAGCTTTCTTT. Residues: CASSVHPDTEAFF.

This clone came up a few times. This sequence joins TRBV11-2 and TRBJ1-1; weak D call: TRBD1 (5 bases). There are 12 residues in the CDR3. Trimming left V 4 bases short and J 6 bases short, with 9 bases between. Germline lookup yields CDR1 SGHAT and CDR2 FQNNGV. The CDR3 coding sequence is TGTGCCAGCAGCTGGACGGGGGCTGAAGCTTTCTTT. Amino acid sequence: CASSWTGAEAFF.

The V and J genes are TRBV5-4 and TRBJ2-2; the D gene could be TRBD1 or TRBD2 (5 bases each). Trimming removed 5 bases at V and 5 bases at J, with 13 bases between. CDR1 and CDR2 from the germline V gene are SGHNT and YYREEE (reference sequence). The CDR3 sequence is 14 residues long. The DNA for the CDR3 is TGTGCCAGCAGTCCTACGGGGCGAACCGGGGAGCTGTTTTTT. As protein: CASSPTGRTGELFF.

The V gene is TRBV2, the J gene TRBJ2-2; D may be TRBD1 or TRBD2 (5 bases each). CDR1 is SNHLY, CDR2 FYNNEI, per germline. The CDR3 is 15 residues long. With 2 bases removed from V and 3 bases from J, the gap between germline ends came to 10 bases. CDR3 coding DNA: TGTGCCAGCAGTGAAACGGGACGACACACCGGGGAGCTGTTTTTT. It is translated as CASSETGRHTGELFF.

The sample holds a few counts of this clone. The V gene is TRBV5-1, the J gene TRBJ1-1; 9 bases are shared with TRBD1. Germline V lookup: CDR1 SGHRS, CDR2 YFSETQ. V shed 2 bases and J 5 bases; nucleotides not matched to a gene: 7. This CDR3 has 15 amino acids. The CDR3 DNA follows: TGCGCCAGCAGCTTATTGGGGACAGGGAAGACTGAAGCTTTCTTT. Translating it yields CASSLLGTGKTEAFF.

This clone was detected a few times. The V and J genes are TRBV5-4 and TRBJ2-2; 7 bases match TRBD1. V shed 5 bases and J 5 bases; nucleotides not matched to a gene: 9. Germline lookup yields CDR1 SGHNT and CDR2 YYREEE (reference sequence). This CDR3 is 15 amino acids long. This chain's CDR3 is CASRTGTELTGELFF. The CDR3 DNA follows: TGTGCCAGCAGAACCGGGACAGAACTGACCGGGGAGCTGTTTTTT.

A few counts support this clone. The rearrangement joins TRBV19 to TRBJ2-1, with 12 bases identical to TRBD2. CDR1 LNHDA and CDR2 SQIVND come from the germline V gene (reference sequence). The V gene end was trimmed by 3 bases and the J gene end by 7 bases; junction bases not matched to a gene: 10. This CDR3 is built from 17 residues. CDR3 coding DNA: TGTGCCAGTAGTATCCAACGACTAGCGGGGGCCAGAAATGAGCAGTTCTTC. It encodes CASSIQRLAGARNEQFF.

In its sample, this clone was seen a few times. This chain connects TRBV6-5 to TRBJ2-3; TRBD1 matches 9 bases. V was clipped by 6 bases and J by 3 bases; unmatched bases: 4. The CDR3 is 14 amino acids. The germline gives CDR1 MNHEY, CDR2 SVGAGI. In DNA, the CDR3 is TGTGCCAGCAGGGAACAGGGGGCAACAGATACGCAGTATTTT. Encoded protein: CASREQGATDTQYF.

This clone was found a few times. The V call is TRBV5-4, the J call TRBJ2-3; D may be TRBD2 (5 bases). The length of the CDR3 is 14 residues. V lost 0 bases, J lost 4 bases, and 9 bases lay in between. Germline CDR1 reads SGHNT; CDR2 reads YYREEE (reference sequence). Here the CDR3 DNA reads TGTGCCAGCAGCTTGGCGGTGGGAGCAGATACGCAGTATTTT. Protein: CASSLAVGADTQYF.

This clone was seen a handful of times. The chain employs TRBV7-3 and TRBJ2-7; TRBD2 matches 8 bases. The germline gives CDR1 SGHTA, CDR2 FQGTGA. The CDR3 contains 15 residues. Trimming cost V 5 bases and J 7 bases; bases outside gene matches: 13. CDR3: CASSLTSGPLGEQYF. The CDR3 DNA follows: TGTGCCAGCAGCCTCACTAGCGGTCCACTGGGGGAGCAGTACTTC.

The chain has TRBV7-8 and TRBJ1-1, with a weak D call TRBD1 (5 bases). Germline assignment: CDR1 SGHVS and CDR2 FQNEAQ. The CDR3 totals 19 residues. The germline V and J ends were trimmed by 1 base and 5 bases, with 26 bases remaining between them. CDR3 DNA sequence: TGTGCCAGCAGCTTAGGTTGGGTTACAACGAGGAGGGAGGGGACTGAAGCTTTCTTT. Its protein is CASSLGWVTTRREGTEAFF.

The chain links TRBV5-4 to TRBJ1-2; D gene ambiguous. Germline assignment: CDR1 SGHNT and CDR2 YYREEE (reference sequence). This CDR3 comprises 13 residues. Trimming shortened V by 5 bases and J by 6 bases, and 14 bases separated the two germline ends. The CDR3 DNA follows: TGTGCCAGCAGTTACGATTCCGGGGATGGCTACACCTTC. Amino acids: CASSYDSGDGYTF.